This T cell receptor (beta chain) was captured by sequencing in a study of blood T cell repertoires in COVID-19. Background on the study: PBMCs, B-cell-depleted T cells, or T cells provided the cDNA or gDNA that made up the material.

Clones were read by immunoSEQ multiplex PCR, and TCRdb kept only the in-frame ones, dropping some. The repertoire includes 350,000 to 400,000 clones, roughly nine tenths of them detected once, and about 1.7% sits in the top ten. This clone was seen more than once but under ten times. Recruits, aged about 18 to 95 years, lived in 20 to 30 US areas. Recovered participants had two consecutive negative NP/OP PCR tests, healthcare professional clearance, or symptom resolution. The clonotype was recovered from a woman in her twenties or thirties who had recovered from COVID-19. The sequenced sample was PBMCs or T cells enriched from blood (not recorded which).

CDR3 region: CASSLDRGREKLFF. CDR3 nucleotides: TGTGCCAGCAGCCTCGACAGGGGTCGTGAAAAACTGTTTTTT. The chain joins TRBV28 to TRBJ1-4, with TRBD1 matching over 8 bases. Trimming removed 6 bases from V and 7 bases from J; junction bases left unmatched: 7. CDR3 length equals 14 residues. Germline loops: CDR1 MDHEN, CDR2 SYDVKM.